This TCR beta chain appears in the sequencing data of a study of PD-1 blockade in classical Hodgkin lymphoma (dated by TCRdb to the early 2020s). Turning to the overall study: Nivolumab dosing was 3 mg/kg intravenously every 2 weeks, continuing until either disease progression or unacceptable toxicity. A peripheral blood immune signature of response to PD-1 blockade in classical Hodgkin lymphoma was defined using TCR beta sequencing and CyTOF.

The paper as a whole reports these results and caveats: Baseline TCR diversity was reported to be lower in newly diagnosed patients than in healthy donors, and even lower in relapsed/refractory patients. The study covered only a single clinical trial cohort, and the causes of the repertoire differences, possibly disease activity or prior therapy, were still not defined. Patients starting nivolumab less than 1 year after ASCT had lower diversity and were excluded from later analyses to avoid confounding by immune reconstitution. Among trial patients, those achieving complete response had baseline diversity similar to that of newly diagnosed patients, while diversity was significantly lower in partial responders and progressors. A significant rise by C4D1 was seen in CD4+ but not CD8+ TCR diversity (p=0.0027 vs p=0.16), with the rise being most apparent in complete responders (p=0.02).

Genomic DNA was isolated using the Qiagen DNeasy kit from unsorted PBMCs as well as from negatively selected CD4+ and CD8+ fractions. Amplification of TCR beta CDR3 regions was done by immunoSEQ multiplex PCR with primers that anneal to V and J segments. A synthetic immune receptor repertoire was used to minimize amplification bias, and remaining bias was computationally removed after sequencing. As for how the authors treated the data: Repertoire diversity was quantified as the Shannon entropy index using custom Python scripts. The unsorted, CD4+ and CD8+ repertoires were each analyzed separately, with the exception of combined analyses, where CD4+ and CD8+ sequences were merged in silico. Clonal expansion was defined as at least a 2-fold frequency increase after treatment relative to C1D1, with a pseudocount of 0.5 for undetected baseline clones. Singleton clones were defined as clones with 0 or 1 copy at C1D1, and non-singleton clones were defined as clones with 2 or more copies. Clones expanded in unsorted samples were labelled as CD4+, CD8+ or unknown by matching protein sequences in sorted samples from the same patient. Diversity changes from C1D1 to C4D1 were tested in paired samples using Wilcoxon tests. TCRdb retrieved this table from immuneACCESS and kept in-frame rearrangements only. Not all clones are present; in checked studies, unresolved V genes account for under half, and no reason is known for the remainder. V, J and clone size reflect that table, while D and trimming were determined from the DNA. Across this sample there are fewer than 95,000 clones, with nearly 85% seen only once. The ten largest clones capture approximately 17% of the sample.

CDR1 KGHSH and CDR2 LQKENI are derived from the germline V gene. The CDR3 runs 15 amino acids, cysteine and phenylalanine included. CDR3 DNA only is kept here, 45 bases in frame from base 1. V trim: 1 base; J trim: 3 bases; unmatched bases: 1. This sample's time point label indicates: cycle 4 day 1 (C4D1), after 5 to 7 weeks of nivolumab. Every trial patient had relapsed following autologous stem cell transplantation, and prior brentuximab vedotin exposure was what differed among cohorts A, B and C. A total of approximately 51 patients with relapsed/refractory classical Hodgkin lymphoma made up the trial cohort, and each patient's best overall response was complete response, partial response or progressive disease. In the multi-cohort phase II CheckMate 205 trial, trial patients received single-agent nivolumab. An independent review committee assessed best overall response by applying the 2007 International Working Group response criteria. Trial PBMCs were collected immediately before nivolumab initiation (C1D1) and during therapy at cycle 2 day 1 and cycle 4 day 1. After peripheral blood was drawn into 8 mL Vacutainer Cell Preparation Tubes, PBMCs were isolated by centrifugation and then cryopreserved.

As to this clone: The specificity of this receptor is unknown. Per-base quality was not reported, and no clone a single base away is much larger than it.

The chain employs TRBV18 and TRBJ2-5; TRBD2 agrees with 11 junctional bases. The sequencing used peripheral blood mononuclear cells (PBMCs), collected before the fourth cycle of nivolumab. The clonotype originates from a human donor with classical Hodgkin lymphoma. The CDR3 here reads CASSPLAGGEETQYF. DNA sequence: TGTGCCAGCTCACCACTAGCGGGAGGGGAAGAGACCCAGTACTTC.